One and the same sample provided the 22 T cell receptor beta chains below, sequenced in a study of blood T cell repertoires in COVID-19. Data came from immunoSEQ multiplex PCR; TCRdb stores just in-frame clones and leaves some out. The table lists some 260,000 clones, 75% to 90% of them singletons. The specimen sequenced was peripheral blood. These receptors were taken from a woman in her 70s with COVID-19, enrolled during active disease.

This chain joins TRBV7-6 and TRBJ2-1, with 8 bases fitting TRBD2. The CDR3 spans 17 residues. Looked up from germline, CDR1 is SGHVS and CDR2 is FNYEAQ. Trimming at V came to 3 bases and at J to 0 bases, leaving 7 bases not matched to a gene. This CDR3 reads CASSFSASGSSYNEQFF. CDR3 sequence (DNA): TGTGCCAGCAGCTTTTCAGCGAGCGGGAGCTCCTACAATGAGCAGTTCTTC. Full variable domain (rest looked up from reference TRBV7-6 and TRBJ2-1): GAGVSQSPRYKVTKRGQDVALRCDPISGHVSLYWYRQALGQGPEFLTYFNYEAQQDKSGLPNDRFSAERPEGSISTLTIQRTEQRDSAMYRCASSFSASGSSYNEQFFGPGTRLTVL.

The chain links TRBV30 to TRBJ1-2, with 7 nucleotides matching TRBD1. Germline loops: CDR1 GTSNPN, CDR2 SVGIG (reference sequence). Trimming at V came to 2 bases and at J to 2 bases, leaving 5 bases not matched to a gene. The CDR3 has 14 residues. CDR3 DNA: TGTGCCTGGAGTTCCGGGACAGCAAACTATGGCTACACCTTC. Its protein is CAWSSGTANYGYTF.

The chain is built from TRBV5-1 and TRBJ2-1, with D perhaps TRBD2 (6 bases). V was cut by 0 bases and J by 0 bases, with 10 bases left in between. Germline V gene lookup returns CDR1 SGHRS and CDR2 YFSETQ. The CDR3 has 16 residues. Written as DNA, the CDR3 is TGCGCCAGCAGCTTGGTTTCCGGGAGCTCCTACAATGAGCAGTTCTTC. Translation gives CASSLVSGSSYNEQFF. Full variable domain (outside the CDR3, taken from reference TRBV5-1 and TRBJ2-1): KAGVTQTPRYLIKTRGQQVTLSCSPISGHRSVSWYQQTPGQGLQFLFEYFSETQRNKGNFPGRFSGRQFSNSRSEMNVSTLELGDSALYLCASSLVSGSSYNEQFFGPGTRLTVL.

The genes are TRBV4-2 and TRBJ2-7; TRBD2 might be the D (5 bases). V was pared by 1 base and J by 5 bases, with 9 bases between. The length of the CDR3 is 13 residues. In germline, CDR1 is LGHNA, CDR2 YNFKEQ. CDR3 DNA: TGTGCCAGCAGCCAAGTTTCCGGGAACGAGCAGTACTTC. Its translation: CASSQVSGNEQYF.

V and J are TRBV30 and TRBJ2-1, with D unresolved. Trimming shortened V by 4 bases and J by 8 bases, and 9 bases separated the two germline ends. The CDR3 loop spans 11 amino acids. Germline V gene data show CDR1 as GTSNPN and CDR2 as SVGIG (reference sequence). The CDR3 nucleotides are TGTGCCTGGATTGGGCTTCATGAGCAGTTCTTC. Translated, it gives CAWIGLHEQFF.

V gene TRBV6-4 combines with J gene TRBJ1-1; D is perhaps TRBD1 (6 bases). Germline V gives CDR1 MRHNA, CDR2 SNTAGT. V dropped 6 bases and J dropped 1 base, with 9 bases sitting between them. This CDR3 has 13 amino acids. The CDR3 region has the DNA TGTGCCAGCAGCACGGACAGGAACACTGAAGCTTTCTTT. Its protein is CASSTDRNTEAFF.

V and J are TRBV6-4 and TRBJ2-2; D remains ambiguous. This CDR3 is built from 13 residues. CDR1 is MRHNA, CDR2 SNTAGT, per germline. V lost 4 bases to trimming and J lost 6 bases, with 9 bases between them. The chain's CDR3 is CASSVTRAGELFF. DNA for the CDR3: TGTGCCAGCAGTGTAACACGGGCCGGGGAGCTGTTTTTT.

This chain uses TRBV2 with TRBJ2-2; 8 positions match TRBD2. J was trimmed by 1 base and V by 6 bases; bases with no gene match: 10. There are 17 residues in the CDR3. Germline CDR1 SNHLY, CDR2 FYNNEI. The CDR3 nucleotides are TGTGCCAGCAGACAATTTACTAGCGGAGGGAACACCGGGGAGCTGTTTTTT. Translating gives CASRQFTSGGNTGELFF. Complete variable domain (other parts from reference TRBV2 and TRBJ2-2): EPEVTQTPSHQVTQMGQEVILRCVPISNHLYFYWYRQILGQKVEFLVSFYNNEISEKSEIFDDQFSVERPDGSNFTLKIRSTKLEDSAMYFCASRQFTSGGNTGELFFGEGSRLTVL.

With regard to this clone: This sample also contains other DNA sequences that code for the same CDR3. The chain employs TRBV7-3 and TRBJ2-5; 7 bases are a match to TRBD2. V dropped 0 bases and J dropped 5; count of bases not matched to a gene: 0. Per germline, CDR1 SGHTA and CDR2 FQGTGA. The CDR3 consists of 13 residues. CDR3 loop: CASSLTREETQYF. DNA for the CDR3: TGTGCCAGCAGCTTAACGCGGGAGGAGACCCAGTACTTC.

V is TRBV5-6 and J is TRBJ1-2; D not resolved. Germline values: CDR1 SGHDT, CDR2 YYEEEE. V dropped 0 bases and J dropped 4 bases, with 7 bases sitting between them. The CDR3 loop spans 13 amino acids. The CDR3 region has the DNA TGTGCCAGCAGCTTGGCGGGAGGCTATGGCTACACCTTC. Translated, it gives CASSLAGGYGYTF.

The V call is TRBV12-3 or TRBV12-4, the J call TRBJ2-1; D perhaps matches TRBD2 (5 bases). Trimming took off 5 bases at V and 8 bases at J, with 13 bases between the two ends. The CDR3 length is 13 residues. The CDR3 protein is CASSLRLAYEQFF. The CDR3 DNA sequence: TGTGCCAGCAGTCTGCGGCTAGCCTATGAGCAGTTCTTC.

The J gene is TRBJ2-5, the V gene TRBV27, with D perhaps TRBD2 (6 bases). The V end was cut by 7 bases, the J end by 4 bases, with 19 bases between. The CDR3 is made up of 15 amino acids. Germline CDR1 is MNHEY and CDR2 is SMNVEV (reference sequence). The CDR3 reads CASKVLGKEGETQYF. The CDR3 region has the DNA TGTGCCAGCAAAGTGCTAGGGAAGGAGGGAGAGACCCAGTACTTC.

J is TRBJ2-3 and V is TRBV5-4; 7 bases are shared with TRBD1. The trim removed 4 bases at V and 2 bases at J, leaving 10 bases unmatched. CDR1 SGHNT and CDR2 YYREEE come from the germline V gene (reference sequence). CDR3 length: 16 residues. This chain's CDR3 is CASSRRQGLNTDTQYF. In DNA, the CDR3 is TGTGCCAGCAGCAGGAGACAGGGATTAAACACAGATACGCAGTATTTT.

Concerning this clone itself: The identical CDR3 is also encoded by other nucleotide sequences in the sample. This chain joins TRBV6-5 and TRBJ2-5, with 9 bases aligning to TRBD2. Germline assignment: CDR1 MNHEY and CDR2 SVGAGI. V lost 6 bases to trimming and J lost 5 bases; unmatched junction nucleotides: 4. The CDR3 is made up of 13 amino acids. The CDR3 nucleotides are TGTGCCAGCAGACTAGCGGGCGTGGAGACCCAGTACTTC. Translation gives CASRLAGVETQYF.

The chain uses TRBV12-5 and TRBJ2-1; D may be TRBD1 or TRBD2 (6 bases each). V gave up 5 bases and J gave up 7 bases, with 24 bases separating them. The CDR3 is 17 amino acids. Per the germline V gene, CDR1 is LGHNT and CDR2 is FRNRAP. The CDR3 nucleotides are TGTGCTAGTGGTATGGGGGGCAGTCCTCAGTCTGGTAATGAGCAGTTCTTC. Translation gives CASGMGGSPQSGNEQFF.

The rearrangement joins TRBV6-5 to TRBJ2-7; 9 positions agree with TRBD1. The CDR3 has 14 residues. The trim removed 6 bases at V and 3 bases at J, leaving 6 bases unmatched. Germline CDR1 and CDR2: MNHEY and SVGAGI. The CDR3 here is CASSRDRVFYEQYF. Written as DNA, the CDR3 is TGTGCCAGCAGCCGGGACAGGGTTTTCTACGAGCAGTACTTC.

The chain uses TRBV6-4 and TRBJ2-2; 13 bases map to TRBD2. The CDR3 runs 17 residues. Germline CDR1 reads MRHNA; CDR2 reads SNTAGT. Trimming cost V 6 bases and J 0 bases; bases outside gene matches: 4. CDR3: CASSRGTSGANTGELFF. The CDR3 bases are TGTGCCAGCAGCCGAGGGACTAGCGGGGCGAACACCGGGGAGCTGTTTTTT.

The chain employs TRBV11-3 and TRBJ2-5; TRBD1 matches 10 bases. V shed 5 bases and J 1 base; nucleotides not matched to a gene: 7. In germline, CDR1 is SGHNT, CDR2 YENEEA. The CDR3 totals 16 residues. In DNA form, the CDR3 reads TGTGCCAGCAGCGCCCGGACAGGGGGTCTCCAAGAGACCCAGTACTTC. It specifies CASSARTGGLQETQYF.

The rearrangement joins TRBV5-1 to TRBJ2-7; D unresolved. Trimming pared 7 bases from V and 0 bases from J, leaving 17 bases between. The CDR3 runs to 15 residues. Germline V gene data show CDR1 as SGHRS and CDR2 as YFSETQ. The CDR3 region has the DNA TGCGCCAGCGTTCCTCAAGGAGCAAGCTCCTACGAGCAGTACTTC. Translating gives CASVPQGASSYEQYF.

The chain has TRBV6-6 and TRBJ2-1, with TRBD2 matching over 7 bases. V gave up 6 bases and J gave up 8 bases; unmatched junction bases: 13. The germline V gene has CDR1 MNHNY and CDR2 SVGAGI (reference sequence). The CDR3 has 15 amino acids. CDR3 sequence: CASSHDGAGIYEQFF. The CDR3 DNA sequence: TGTGCCAGCAGCCATGATGGAGCGGGAATCTATGAGCAGTTCTTC.

V usage is TRBV10-2 and J usage is TRBJ2-2; perhaps TRBD1 as D (5 bases). Germline V CDR1 and CDR2: WSHSY, SAAADI. The CDR3 is 15 amino acids. Deletions cut 4 bases from V and 0 bases from J, with 9 bases between. This CDR3 reads CASSVAGTNTGELFF. The CDR3, as DNA: TGCGCCAGCAGTGTAGCAGGGACGAACACCGGGGAGCTGTTTTTT.

V and J are TRBV9 and TRBJ2-2; 15 bases are a match to TRBD2. V gave up 4 bases and J gave up 0 bases; unmatched junction bases: 4. Germline CDR1 SGDLS, CDR2 YYNGEE. CDR3 length: 18 amino acids. The CDR3: CASSPGLAGGPNTGELFF. DNA for the CDR3: TGTGCCAGCAGCCCAGGACTAGCGGGAGGGCCGAACACCGGGGAGCTGTTTTTT.